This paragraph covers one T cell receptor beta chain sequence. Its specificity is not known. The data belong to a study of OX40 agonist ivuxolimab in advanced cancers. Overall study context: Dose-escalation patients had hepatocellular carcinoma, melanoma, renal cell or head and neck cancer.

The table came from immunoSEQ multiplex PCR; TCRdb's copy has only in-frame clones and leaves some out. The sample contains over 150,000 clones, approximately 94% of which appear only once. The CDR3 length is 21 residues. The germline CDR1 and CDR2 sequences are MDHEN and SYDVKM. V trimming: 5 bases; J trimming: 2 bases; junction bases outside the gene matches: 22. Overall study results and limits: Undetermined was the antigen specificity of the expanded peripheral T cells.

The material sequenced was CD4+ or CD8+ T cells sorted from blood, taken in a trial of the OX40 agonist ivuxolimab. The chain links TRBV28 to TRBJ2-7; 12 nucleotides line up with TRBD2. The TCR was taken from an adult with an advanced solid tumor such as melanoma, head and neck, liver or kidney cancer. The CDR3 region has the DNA TGTGCCAGCAGTCCCCGAGGGGTGGGCCGTAAACTAGCGGGAGGCCCCTACGAGCAGTACTTC. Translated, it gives CASSPRGVGRKLAGGPYEQYF.